The rows below give T cell receptor beta chains drawn from one sample of a study of T cell responses to AZD1222 COVID-19 vaccine. Data came from immunoSEQ multiplex PCR; TCRdb stores just in-frame clones and leaves some out. The sample yields 100,000 to 150,000 clones, about 89% seen once. The sequencing here drew on peripheral blood, taken on day 0 of AZD1222 vaccination. These receptors were taken from an adult in good health. The CDR3 runs from the conserved cysteine through the conserved F or W. The order of the fields is CDR3 length, J gene, D gene, clone size, V gene, CDR3 DNA, CDR3 protein. A D gene is named only where the DNA matches it firmly. The size of a clone is reported for some rows only, either as once, few or many, or as a class for expanded clones.

14 TRBJ2-2 . . TRBV7-9 TGTGCCAGCAGGCCCGGGACAACCACCGGGGAGCTGTTTTTT CASRPGTTTGELFF
14 TRBJ1-1 TRBD1 . TRBV19 TGTGCCAGTAGTGTTAAGGGGGCTGGCACTGAAGCTTTCTTT CASSVKGAGTEAFF
17 TRBJ1-5 TRBD1 once TRBV7-2 TGTGCCAGCAGCCTAAGACAGGGGGCGGTAAGCAATCAGCCCCAGCATTTT CASSLRQGAVSNQPQHF
14 TRBJ2-7 . . TRBV11-2 TGTGCCAGCAGCTTAGCCGGTCGGGGCTACGAGCAGTACTTC CASSLAGRGYEQYF
12 TRBJ2-5 . . TRBV9 TGTGCCAGCAGCGAGATCCAAGAGACCCAGTACTTC CASSEIQETQYF
18 TRBJ1-4 TRBD1 . TRBV2 TGTGCCAGCAGTGAACGGACAGGGGGCTGGGTGACTAATGAAAAACTGTTTTTT CASSERTGGWVTNEKLFF
14 TRBJ1-2 . few TRBV11-2 TGTGCCAGCAGCTTAGATTCGCCTAACTATGGCTACACCTTC CASSLDSPNYGYTF
13 TRBJ2-7 . . TRBV27 TGTGCCAGCAGTTTGAAGCCCGTCTACGAGCAGTACTTC CASSLKPVYEQYF
16 TRBJ2-3 TRBD1 . TRBV19 TGTGCCAGTCAGCCCCGGGACAGGGGTAGAACAGATACGCAGTATTTT CASQPRDRGRTDTQYF
15 TRBJ2-5 TRBD2 . TRBV11-3 TGTGCCAGCAGCTTAAGCGGGAGGGGGCAAGAGACCCAGTACTTC CASSLSGRGQETQYF
16 TRBJ2-3 TRBD1 . TRBV7-9 TGTGCCAGCAGCCCACGGGACAGGGGGTATACAGATACGCAGTATTTT CASSPRDRGYTDTQYF
14 TRBJ2-7 TRBD1 . TRBV7-6 TGTGCCAGCAGCTCGACAGGGGGCAACTACGAGCAGTACTTC CASSSTGGNYEQYF
21 TRBJ2-1 TRBD2 . TRBV28 TGTGCCAGCAGGGGACCTGGGACTAGCGGGAGAGGTTGGAGCTCCTACAATGAGCAGTTCTTC CASRGPGTSGRGWSSYNEQFF
16 TRBJ2-7 TRBD2 . TRBV6-5 TGTGCCAGCAGTTACTCGAGGCTAGCGGGCTCCTACGAGCAGTACTTC CASSYSRLAGSYEQYF
16 TRBJ2-4 TRBD2 . TRBV5-5 TGTGCCAGCAGCCCGGGACTAGCGGAGGGGGAGGACATTCAGTACTTC CASSPGLAEGEDIQYF
14 TRBJ1-5 TRBD1 . TRBV7-2 TGTGCCAGCAGCCCGACAGGGGGACATCAGCCCCAGCATTTT CASSPTGGHQPQHF
17 TRBJ2-7 TRBD2 . TRBV19 TGTGCCAGTAGTCATGGTAGCGGGAGGGCCCGGTTCTACGAGCAGTACTTC CASSHGSGRARFYEQYF
13 TRBJ2-7 . . TRBV19 TGTGCCAGTAGTATTCTAGGAGGGAACGAGCAGTACTTC CASSILGGNEQYF
17 TRBJ1-4 . . TRBV27 TGTGCCAGCAGTTTAACGAGGGGGTGGGGAACTAATGAAAAACTGTTTTTT CASSLTRGWGTNEKLFF
15 TRBJ2-7 . . TRBV27 TGTGCCAGCAGTCCCGCGGACGGTTTCCCAACGGGGCGGTACTTC CASSPADGFPTGRYF
13 TRBJ2-1 . once TRBV7-2 TGTGCCAGCAGCTCGTATAGTGGGAATGAGCAGTTCTTC CASSSYSGNEQFF
13 TRBJ2-2 . . TRBV5-1 TGCGCCAGCAGCACCTGGGGGACCCGGGAGCTGTTTTTT CASSTWGTRELFF
16 TRBJ2-7 TRBD2 . TRBV4-1 TGCGCCAGCAGCCAAGATAGCCTAGCGGGTAACTACGAGCAGTACTTC CASSQDSLAGNYEQYF
15 TRBJ2-7 TRBD1 . TRBV5-4 TGTGCCAGCAGCTGGGACAGAGGCCATGGGTACGAGCAGTACTTC CASSWDRGHGYEQYF
13 TRBJ1-2 . . TRBV9 TGTGCCAGCAGCGTAGATGAAGGGGTCGGCTACACCTTC CASSVDEGVGYTF
15 TRBJ2-2 . . TRBV12-5 TGTGCTAGTGGTTTGGTACCGGGGCGGACCGGGGAGCTGTTTTTT CASGLVPGRTGELFF
17 TRBJ2-7 TRBD2 . TRBV5-5 TGTGCCAGCAGCTTGGCCGGGACTAGCGGTGGCTCCTACGAGCAGTACTTC CASSLAGTSGGSYEQYF
13 TRBJ2-1 TRBD1 . TRBV19 TGTGCCAGTAACTCGGACAGGGAGGATCATCAGTTCTTC CASNSDREDHQFF
13 TRBJ2-5 . . TRBV15 TGTGCCACCGGGCCCGAAGGCCGGGAGACCCAGTACTTC CATGPEGRETQYF
14 TRBJ2-5 TRBD2 . TRBV7-9 TGTGCCAGCAGCTTGGGACTAGCGGGGGAGACCCAGTACTTC CASSLGLAGETQYF
11 TRBJ1-4 . . TRBV28 TGTGCCAGCAGTTTCAACGAAAAACTGTTTTTT CASSFNEKLFF
15 TRBJ2-7 . . TRBV6-5 TGTGCCAGCAGTCGGGGTGCCCCTCTACCTTACGAGCAGTACTTC CASSRGAPLPYEQYF
15 TRBJ1-3 . . TRBV6-5 TGTGCCAGCAGCCCGGGGGGAGCCTCTGGAAACACCATATATTTT CASSPGGASGNTIYF
15 TRBJ2-7 . . TRBV6-5 TGTGCCAGCAAAGAGGGACTCCCTATTGCCTACGAGCAGTACTTC CASKEGLPIAYEQYF
13 TRBJ2-2 . . TRBV6-5 TGTGGGAGCAAGACGGGGAACACCGGGGAGCTGTTTTTT CGSKTGNTGELFF
13 TRBJ1-1 . . TRBV12-3/TRBV12-4 TGTGCCAGCAGTTTAGGGGGGGGCACTGAAGCTTTCTTT CASSLGGGTEAFF
15 TRBJ1-5 TRBD1 . TRBV19 TGTGCCAGTAGCGGACAGGGCCATAGCAATCAGCCCCAGCATTTT CASSGQGHSNQPQHF
15 TRBJ2-1 . once TRBV5-5 TGTGCCAGCAGCTTCCAGATGCGCTCCTACAATGAGCAGTTCTTC CASSFQMRSYNEQFF
15 TRBJ1-1 TRBD1 few TRBV7-2 TGTGCCAGCAGCGGACGGGGACAGAAGAACACTGAAGCTTTCTTT CASSGRGQKNTEAFF
15 TRBJ1-4 . . TRBV5-6 TGTGCCAGCAGCCTCGGACAGCTTCTTAATGAAAAACTGTTTTTT CASSLGQLLNEKLFF
13 TRBJ2-7 TRBD2 . TRBV10-1 TGCGCCAGCAGCGCAAGCGGGAACGACGAGCAGTACTTC CASSASGNDEQYF
15 TRBJ2-2 . . TRBV6-5 TGTGCCAGCAGTTACTGGGGGATCAACACCGGGGAGCTGTTTTTT CASSYWGINTGELFF
15 TRBJ1-6 . . TRBV27 TGTGCCAGCAGTTTATATCGGGTTGGGGAATCACCCCTCCACTTT CASSLYRVGESPLHF
15 TRBJ2-7 . . TRBV25-1 TGTGCCACTTCCCAAAGGGGCGGGGGCACCTACGAGCAGTACTTC CATSQRGGGTYEQYF
15 TRBJ2-5 . once TRBV5-5 TGTGCCAGCAGCTCTCCCCAGGGGTCCCAAGAGACCCAGTACTTC CASSSPQGSQETQYF
13 TRBJ2-1 . . TRBV23-1 TGCGCCAGCAGTCCCGGGCCGTGTTGTGAGCAGTTCTTC CASSPGPCCEQFF
13 TRBJ2-3 TRBD2 . TRBV29-1 TGCAGCGTTGAAGTAGCGGGCGGCGATACGCAGTATTTT CSVEVAGGDTQYF
13 TRBJ2-5 TRBD2 . TRBV28 TGTGCCAGCACTTCCCCCGGGGGGAAGACCCAGTACTTC CASTSPGGKTQYF
13 TRBJ1-1 . once TRBV7-9 TGTGCCAGCAGCTTAGCGGGGGAGGGGGAAGCTTTCTTT CASSLAGEGEAFF